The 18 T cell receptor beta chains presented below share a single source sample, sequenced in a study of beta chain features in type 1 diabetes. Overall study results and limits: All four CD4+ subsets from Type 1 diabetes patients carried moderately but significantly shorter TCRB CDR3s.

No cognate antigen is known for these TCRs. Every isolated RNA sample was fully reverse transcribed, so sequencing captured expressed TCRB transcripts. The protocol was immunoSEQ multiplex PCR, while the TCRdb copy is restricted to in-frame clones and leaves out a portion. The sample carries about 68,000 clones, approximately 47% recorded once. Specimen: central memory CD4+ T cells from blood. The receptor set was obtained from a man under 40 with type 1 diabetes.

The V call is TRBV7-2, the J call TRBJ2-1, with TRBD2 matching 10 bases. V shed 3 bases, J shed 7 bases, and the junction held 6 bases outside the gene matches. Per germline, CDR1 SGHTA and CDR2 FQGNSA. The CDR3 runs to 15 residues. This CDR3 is CASSFGLAGENEQFF. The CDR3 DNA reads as TGTGCCAGCAGCTTTGGTCTAGCGGGAGAGAATGAGCAGTTCTTC.

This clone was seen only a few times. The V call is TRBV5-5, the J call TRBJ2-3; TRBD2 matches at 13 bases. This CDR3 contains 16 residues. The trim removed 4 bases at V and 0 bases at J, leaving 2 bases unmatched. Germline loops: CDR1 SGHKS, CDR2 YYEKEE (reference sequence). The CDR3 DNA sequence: TGTGCCAGCAGCACGGGACTAGCGGGGAGCACAGATACGCAGTATTTT. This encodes CASSTGLAGSTDTQYF.

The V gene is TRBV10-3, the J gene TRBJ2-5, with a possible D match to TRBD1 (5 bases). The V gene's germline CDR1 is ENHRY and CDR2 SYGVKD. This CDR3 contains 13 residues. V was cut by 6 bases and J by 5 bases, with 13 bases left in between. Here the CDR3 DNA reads TGTGCCATCAGAGCAGGGCCATGGGAGACCCAGTACTTC. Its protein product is CAIRAGPWETQYF.

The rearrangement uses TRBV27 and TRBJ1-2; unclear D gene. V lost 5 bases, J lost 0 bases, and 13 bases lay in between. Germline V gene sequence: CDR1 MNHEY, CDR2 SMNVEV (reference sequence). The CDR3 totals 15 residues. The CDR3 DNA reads TGTGCCAGCAGTGACCGGGCGGGCACTAACTATGGCTACACCTTC. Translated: CASSDRAGTNYGYTF.

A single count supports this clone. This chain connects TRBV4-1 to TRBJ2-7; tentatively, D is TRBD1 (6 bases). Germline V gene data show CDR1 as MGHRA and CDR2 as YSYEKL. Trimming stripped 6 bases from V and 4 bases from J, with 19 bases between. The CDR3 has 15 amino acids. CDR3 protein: CASSPGQGPIYEQYF. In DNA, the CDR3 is TGCGCCAGCAGTCCAGGTCAGGGGCCGATATACGAGCAGTACTTC.

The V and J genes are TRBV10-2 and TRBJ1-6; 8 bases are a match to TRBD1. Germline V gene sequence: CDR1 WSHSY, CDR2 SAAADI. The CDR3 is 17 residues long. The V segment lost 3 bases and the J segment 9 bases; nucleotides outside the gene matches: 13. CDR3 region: CASSDPERTGLSSPLHF. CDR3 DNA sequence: TGCGCCAGCAGTGACCCTGAAAGGACAGGGCTTAGTTCACCCCTCCACTTT.

CDR3 sequence: CASSGTRDNEQFF. The CDR3 bases are TGTGCCAGCAGCGGGACTAGAGACAATGAGCAGTTCTTC. The chain links TRBV5-5 to TRBJ2-1, with 8 bases lining up with TRBD2. CDR1 and CDR2 from the germline V gene are SGHKS and YYEKEE (reference sequence). Trimming cost V 4 bases and J 5 bases; bases outside gene matches: 2. This CDR3 is 13 amino acids long.

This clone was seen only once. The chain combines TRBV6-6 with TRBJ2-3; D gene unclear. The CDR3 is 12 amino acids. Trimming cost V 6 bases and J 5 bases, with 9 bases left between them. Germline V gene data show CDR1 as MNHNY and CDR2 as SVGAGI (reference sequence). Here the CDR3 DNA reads TGTGCCAGCAGCCCCAGTCAAGATACGCAGTATTTT. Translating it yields CASSPSQDTQYF.

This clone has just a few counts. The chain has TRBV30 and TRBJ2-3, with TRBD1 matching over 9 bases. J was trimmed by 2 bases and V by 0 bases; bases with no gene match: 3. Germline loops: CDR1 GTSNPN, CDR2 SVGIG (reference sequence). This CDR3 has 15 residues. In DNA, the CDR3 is TGTGCCTGGAGTGTGGGGACAGGGCCCACAGATACGCAGTATTTT. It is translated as CAWSVGTGPTDTQYF.

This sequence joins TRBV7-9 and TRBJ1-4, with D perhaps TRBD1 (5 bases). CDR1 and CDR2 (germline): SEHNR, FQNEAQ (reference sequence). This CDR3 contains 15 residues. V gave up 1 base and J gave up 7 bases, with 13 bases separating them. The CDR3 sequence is CASSLGQDNSEKLFF. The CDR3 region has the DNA TGTGCCAGCAGCTTAGGGCAGGACAATAGTGAAAAACTGTTTTTT.

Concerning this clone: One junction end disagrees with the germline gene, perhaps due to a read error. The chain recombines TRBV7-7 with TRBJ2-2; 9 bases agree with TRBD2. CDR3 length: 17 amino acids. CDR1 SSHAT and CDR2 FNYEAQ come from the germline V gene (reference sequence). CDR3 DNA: TGTGCTAGCAGCTTAGCGTCGGTTAGCGGGGGCACCGGGGAGCTGTTTTTT. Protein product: CASSLASVSGGTGELFF.

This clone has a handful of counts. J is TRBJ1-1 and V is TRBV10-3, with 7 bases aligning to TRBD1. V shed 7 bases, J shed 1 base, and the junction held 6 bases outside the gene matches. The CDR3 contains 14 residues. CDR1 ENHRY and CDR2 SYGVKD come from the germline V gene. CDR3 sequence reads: CAITKTGSNTEAFF. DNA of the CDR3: TGTGCCATCACCAAGACAGGGTCGAACACTGAAGCTTTCTTT.

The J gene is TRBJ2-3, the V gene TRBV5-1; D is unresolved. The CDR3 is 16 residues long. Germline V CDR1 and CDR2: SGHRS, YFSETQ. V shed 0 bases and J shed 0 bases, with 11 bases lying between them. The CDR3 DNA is TGCGCCAGCAGCTTGGAGAGCGCAACTAGCACAGATACGCAGTATTTT. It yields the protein CASSLESATSTDTQYF.

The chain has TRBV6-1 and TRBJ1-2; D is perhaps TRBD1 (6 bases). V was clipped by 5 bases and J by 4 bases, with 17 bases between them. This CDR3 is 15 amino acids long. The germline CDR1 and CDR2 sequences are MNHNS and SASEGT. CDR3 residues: CASSLQGPTPYGYTF. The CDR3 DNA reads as TGTGCCAGCAGTCTACAGGGTCCTACCCCCTATGGCTACACCTTC.

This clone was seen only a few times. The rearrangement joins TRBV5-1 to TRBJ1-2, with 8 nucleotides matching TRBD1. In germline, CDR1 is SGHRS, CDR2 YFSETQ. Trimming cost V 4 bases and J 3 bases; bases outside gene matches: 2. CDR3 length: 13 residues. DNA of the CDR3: TGCGCCAGCAGCGAACAGGGGGACTATGGCTACACCTTC. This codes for CASSEQGDYGYTF.

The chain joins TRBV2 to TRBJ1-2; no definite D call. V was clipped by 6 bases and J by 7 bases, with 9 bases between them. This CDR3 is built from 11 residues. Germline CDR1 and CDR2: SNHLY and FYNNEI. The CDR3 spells CASRRVGGYTF. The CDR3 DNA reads TGTGCCAGCAGGAGGGTTGGTGGCTACACCTTC.

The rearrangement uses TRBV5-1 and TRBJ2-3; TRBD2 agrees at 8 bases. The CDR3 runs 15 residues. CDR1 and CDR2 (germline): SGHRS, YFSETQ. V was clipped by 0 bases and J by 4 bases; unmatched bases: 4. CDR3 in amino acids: CASSLGSGKADTQYF. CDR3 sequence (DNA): TGCGCCAGCAGCTTGGGTAGCGGGAAGGCAGATACGCAGTATTTT. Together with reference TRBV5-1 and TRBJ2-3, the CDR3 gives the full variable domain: KAGVTQTPRYLIKTRGQQVTLSCSPISGHRSVSWYQQTPGQGLQFLFEYFSETQRNKGNFPGRFSGRQFSNSRSEMNVSTLELGDSALYLCASSLGSGKADTQYFGPGTRLTVL.

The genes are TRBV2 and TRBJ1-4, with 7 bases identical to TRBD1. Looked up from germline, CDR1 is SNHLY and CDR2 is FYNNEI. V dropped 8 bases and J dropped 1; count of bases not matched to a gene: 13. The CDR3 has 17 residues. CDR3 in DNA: TGTGCCAGCCAGTTTGGAGGGGGCGCCGGAACTAATGAAAAACTGTTTTTT. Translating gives CASQFGGGAGTNEKLFF.